The sequence of this TCR beta chain was determined in a study of cytomegalovirus exposure and HLA in healthy donors. Study-level background: In an early release, HLA-typed donors contributed some 82 million unique TCR sequences. Study-level findings and limits: A later analysis showed HLA-associated TCR beta chains outstripping equally common others in clonal expansion.

PCR used 60 Vbeta primers and 13 Jbeta primers. Clones were read by immunoSEQ multiplex PCR, and TCRdb kept only the in-frame ones, dropping some. The table lists about 150,000 clones, around 74% of them singletons. This cohort consisted of healthy bone marrow donors. The V segment lost 3 bases and the J segment 3 bases; nucleotides outside the gene matches: 9. The germline gives CDR1 SGDLS, CDR2 YYNGEE. The CDR3 totals 16 residues. This clone was counted between two and nine times. The antigen is undetermined. Sequencing input: PBMCs. The receptor comes from a man between 18 and 35 years old in good health and CMV-seronegative. The V call is TRBV9, the J call TRBJ2-3; TRBD2 matches at 8 bases. Here the CDR3 reads CASSAGGLVSTDTQYF. CDR3 bases: TGTGCCAGCAGCGCGGGGGGACTAGTAAGTACAGATACGCAGTATTTT.